These 9 T cell receptor beta chains were all obtained from the same sample, sequenced in a study of Ad26.COV2.S vaccination and SARS-CoV-2 variants. Profiled with immunoSEQ multiplex PCR; TCRdb holds only in-frame clones, not every one. The table lists around 300,000 clones, 86% of them singletons. Treatment described: around 19 received Ad26.COV2.S at low or high dose, single or two shots; 5 received placebo; per-sample allocation not given. At day 63 after the first vaccine or placebo injection, samples were drawn. Material: peripheral blood, obtained in a trial of Ad26.COV2.S vaccine versus placebo. These receptors all come from a person between 18 and 65 years old who received the Ad26.COV2.S COVID-19 vaccine or a placebo.

CDR3 region: CASSSRDDYNEQFF. The CDR3 DNA is TGTGCCAGCAGCTCCCGGGACGACTACAATGAGCAGTTCTTC. The chain is built from TRBV7-2 and TRBJ2-1; D is tentatively TRBD1 or TRBD2 (5 bases each). Germline assignment: CDR1 SGHTA and CDR2 FQGNSA. V lost 4 bases and J 3 bases, leaving 10 bases between the germline ends. This CDR3 spans 14 amino acids.

V usage is TRBV2 and J usage is TRBJ1-3, with D possibly TRBD1 on 5 matching bases. Trimming cost V 9 bases and J 1 base, with 16 bases left between them. This CDR3 is 15 amino acids long. Germline V lookup: CDR1 SNHLY, CDR2 FYNNEI. CDR3 in amino acids: CASVRDLESGNTIYF. For the CDR3, the DNA is TGTGCCAGTGTCAGGGATTTGGAGTCTGGAAACACCATATATTTT.

This chain joins TRBV4-3 and TRBJ2-6; D remains ambiguous. The V and J ends lost 1 base and 1 base respectively, with 8 bases between them. The CDR3 has 16 residues. Germline assignment: CDR1 LGHNA and CDR2 YSLEER. CDR3 in DNA: TGCGCCAGCAGCCAAGCCTACATGTCTGGGGCCAACGTCCTGACTTTC. Translated: CASSQAYMSGANVLTF.

V and J are TRBV28 and TRBJ2-1; D unresolved. The CDR3 has 15 residues. Per the germline V gene, CDR1 is MDHEN and CDR2 is SYDVKM. The V end lost 5 bases, the J end lost 2 bases, and 13 bases lay between the germline ends. CDR3: CASSVPTPPYNEQFF. DNA for the CDR3: TGTGCCAGCAGTGTACCTACCCCCCCCTACAATGAGCAGTTCTTC.

The rearrangement uses TRBV28 and TRBJ2-2; tentative D call: TRBD2 (6 bases). CDR1 and CDR2 from the germline V gene are MDHEN and SYDVKM. With 3 bases removed from V and 4 bases from J, the gap between germline ends came to 15 bases. This CDR3 contains 16 residues. The CDR3 coding sequence is TGTGCCAGCAGTTTCGCGGGGCGGTCACCCACCGGGGAGCTGTTTTTT. Protein product: CASSFAGRSPTGELFF.

This clone was recorded a few times. This chain links TRBV10-1 with TRBJ2-2, with D hard to call. Trimming shortened V by 6 bases and J by 0 bases, and 8 bases separated the two germline ends. The CDR3 is 14 amino acids. Germline-derived CDR1 and CDR2 are WNHNN and SYGVQD (reference sequence). The CDR3 DNA sequence: TGCGCCAGCAGACAGTTAGCGAACACCGGGGAGCTGTTTTTT. It codes for CASRQLANTGELFF.

The chain recombines TRBV5-1 with TRBJ2-7, with D perhaps TRBD1 (5 bases). CDR3 length: 15 amino acids. Trimming took 0 bases from V and 3 from J, leaving 13 bases between them. Germline CDR1 SGHRS, CDR2 YFSETQ. Here the CDR3 DNA reads TGCGCCAGCAGCTTGGCCCCAAGGGGCCACTACGAGCAGTACTTC. Amino acid sequence: CASSLAPRGHYEQYF.

The CDR3 DNA reads as TGCGCCAGCAGCTCACAGGGGTTGAGGGAAAAACTGTTTTTT. Translating it yields CASSSQGLREKLFF. The V gene is TRBV5-1, the J gene TRBJ1-4, with 7 bases that match TRBD1. Germline CDR1 reads SGHRS; CDR2 reads YFSETQ. The CDR3 totals 14 residues. Trimming cost V 3 bases and J 8 bases; bases outside gene matches: 7.

V is TRBV10-3 and J is TRBJ2-7; a possible D gene is TRBD2 (5 bases). V was cut by 7 bases and J by 1 base, with 8 bases left in between. The CDR3 extends over 12 amino acids. Germline assignment: CDR1 ENHRY and CDR2 SYGVKD. CDR3 residues: CAIMGGSYEQYF. In DNA, the CDR3 is TGTGCCATCATGGGCGGGTCCTACGAGCAGTACTTC.